This TCR beta chain was retrieved from a study of T cell changes during pregnancy in multiple sclerosis. Here immunoSEQ multiplex PCR was the method, and the copy in TCRdb shows in-frame clones only, minus some. The sample records about 70,000 clones, about 91% being singletons. The V gene end was trimmed by 7 bases and the J gene end by 6 bases; junction bases not matched to a gene: 12. Germline V CDR1 and CDR2: GTSNPN, SVGIG (reference sequence). The CDR3 length is 14 residues. Sequences were derived from peripheral blood, sampled after pregnancy. The rearrangement links TRBV30 to TRBJ1-2, with TRBD1 matching over 9 bases. This sequence originates from a female donor with multiple sclerosis, enrolled in a pregnancy study. This chain's CDR3 is CAFLQPGQGNGYTF. In DNA, the CDR3 is TGTGCCTTCCTCCAACCGGGACAGGGAAATGGCTACACCTTC.